The rows below give T cell receptor beta chains drawn from one sample of a study of control samples from healthy donors and cancer patients. Sequenced by immunoSEQ multiplex PCR; TCRdb stores in-frame clones only, minus some. This table holds roughly 120,000 clones, about 89% found once. The sequencing input was blood. The receptors were gathered from a man in his fifties in good health. The CDR3 runs from the conserved cysteine through the conserved F or W. The D gene is left open where the match is weak. Part of the rows lack a size; the others show once, few, many or a class for expanded clones.

cdr3_nt cdr3_aa d_call clone_size j_call v_call
TGTGCCAGCAGCCCCACAAGGGGCCTGGCTAATGAAAAACTGTTTTTT CASSPTRGLANEKLFF . . TRBJ1-4 TRBV7-9
TGTGCCAGCAGCTTAGGAGGAGGGAATGAGCAGTTCTTC CASSLGGGNEQFF . once TRBJ2-1 TRBV7-7
TGTGCCAGCGGCCCTAGAATGGATACGCAGTATTTT CASGPRMDTQYF . . TRBJ2-3 TRBV9
TGCAGCGCCAGACAGGGAGAAGGTCAGCCCCAGCATTTT CSARQGEGQPQHF TRBD1 few TRBJ1-5 TRBV29-1
TGTGCCAGCAGCGTATCCCTCAGCGGGGGGGCAGATACGCAGTATTTT CASSVSLSGGADTQYF TRBD2 . TRBJ2-3 TRBV9
TGTGCCAGCAGCTTAGCGAAGACTAGCGGCCAGTATTTT CASSLAKTSGQYF TRBD2 . TRBJ2-3 TRBV7-9
TGTGCCAGCAGCGCTTCGGGCCAAGAGACCCAGTACTTC CASSASGQETQYF . . TRBJ2-5 TRBV12-3/TRBV12-4
TGTGCCAGCAGCCCCCCGGCGGCAGTCCGGAATCAGCCCCAGCATTTT CASSPPAAVRNQPQHF . . TRBJ1-5 TRBV2
TGTGCCAGCAGTTCAGGGGGCAACAATGAGCAGTTCTTC CASSSGGNNEQFF TRBD1 . TRBJ2-1 TRBV7-9
TGCGCCAGCAGCCAAGATCCCCGAACTAGTAGGAATGAGCAGTTCTTC CASSQDPRTSRNEQFF . . TRBJ2-1 TRBV4-1
TGCAGCGTTGAAGGCTCGGGACTAGCGGGGGCTACAGATACGCAGTATTTT CSVEGSGLAGATDTQYF TRBD2 . TRBJ2-3 TRBV29-1
TGTGCCAGCAGCCCGGGACACCTTCCCACAGATACGCAGTATTTT CASSPGHLPTDTQYF . . TRBJ2-3 TRBV5-6
TGTGCCATCAGACTAGCGGGGGAACAGACCCAGTACTTC CAIRLAGEQTQYF TRBD2 . TRBJ2-5 TRBV10-3
TGTGCCAGCATCCGGGGAAGCACAGATACGCAGTATTTT CASIRGSTDTQYF . . TRBJ2-3 TRBV5-5
TGTGCCAGCAGCTTAGCGTCCGGGACAGGGATCGAGCAGTACTTC CASSLASGTGIEQYF TRBD1 . TRBJ2-7 TRBV7-8
TGCGCCAGCAGCCAACAGGGGGAGACTGAAGCTTTCTTT CASSQQGETEAFF TRBD1 . TRBJ1-1 TRBV5-1
TGTGCCAGCAGCTTATCAGGGGCTGACCACAATGAGCAGTTCTTC CASSLSGADHNEQFF . . TRBJ2-1 TRBV7-2
TGTGCCAGCAGACTGGGGGGGCTCTACGAGCAGTACTTC CASRLGGLYEQYF . . TRBJ2-7 TRBV6-5
TGTGCCAGTAGTAGACGACAGAATGGCTACACCTTC CASSRRQNGYTF . . TRBJ1-2 TRBV19
TGTGCCAGCAGCTTTGACGGGGGCCAGGGCACTGAAGCTTTCTTT CASSFDGGQGTEAFF . . TRBJ1-1 TRBV11-2
TGTGCCAGCAGTGAAATGGGGGGGGGAGATACGCAGTATTTT CASSEMGGGDTQYF TRBD2 . TRBJ2-3 TRBV2
TGTGCCAGCAGCGTTAGGTCGGGGACCGGGATGAACACTGAAGCTTTCTTT CASSVRSGTGMNTEAFF . . TRBJ1-1 TRBV7-9
TGTGCCAGCAGCCATTCGCCGGACACCGGGGAGCTGTTTTTT CASSHSPDTGELFF . once TRBJ2-2 TRBV7-2
TGTGCCTGGAGTGTATCCGCGGGAGCTAACTATGGCTACACCTTC CAWSVSAGANYGYTF . . TRBJ1-2 TRBV30
TGCGCCAGCAGCTTGGCTGGCCAGGCGGGCACTGAAGCTTTCTTT CASSLAGQAGTEAFF . . TRBJ1-1 TRBV5-1